This is a list of T cell receptor beta chains from one sample in a study of blood T cell repertoires in COVID-19. Produced via immunoSEQ multiplex PCR; TCRdb's table is partial and in-frame only. The sample lists tens of thousands of clones; about 86% were seen once. Sequenced material: peripheral blood. The receptors here all came from a man in his 60s with acute or convalescent COVID-19. The CDR3 runs from the conserved cysteine through the conserved F or W. A D gene is named only where the DNA matches it firmly. Only part of the rows carry a size: once, few, many, or a class if the clone is expanded.

>TRBV5-6|.|.|TRBJ2-3
TGTGCCAGCAGCCCTACGGCGGGGATTACAGATACGCAGTATTTT
CASSPTAGITDTQYF
>TRBV10-3|.|.|TRBJ1-1
TGTGCCATCAGTGGGGCAGAGAACACTGAAGCTTTCTTT
CAISGAENTEAFF
>TRBV7-9|TRBD2|.|TRBJ2-7
TGTGCCAGCAGCCCGTGGACTAGCGGATCCTACGAGCAGTACTTC
CASSPWTSGSYEQYF
>TRBV7-7|TRBD1|.|TRBJ2-5
TGTGCTAGCAGCTTAGTCGGGTCAGGGGGAGAGACCCAGTACTTC
CASSLVGSGGETQYF
>TRBV11-2|.|.|TRBJ1-2
TGTGCCAGCAGCTTAACGGCAGGGTGGGATGGCTACACCTTC
CASSLTAGWDGYTF
>TRBV28|.|.|TRBJ1-2
TGTGCCAGCAGCCCCGCCGGGCGGCGGGGAAATGGCTACACCTTC
CASSPAGRRGNGYTF
>TRBV9|.|.|TRBJ1-2
TGTGCCAGCAGCGTTGACAGCAATAGTTACTATGGCTACACCTTC
CASSVDSNSYYGYTF
>TRBV10-3|TRBD2|.|TRBJ2-7
TGTGCCATCAGTCCCGGGACTAGCACGTACGAGCAGTACTTC
CAISPGTSTYEQYF
>TRBV29-1|.|once|TRBJ1-1
TGCAGCGCTCTATACGGAGGACGAAACACTGAAGCTTTCTTT
CSALYGGRNTEAFF
>TRBV7-9|.|.|TRBJ2-5
TGTGCCAGCAGCGAATTCCCCCCCGGGACCCAGTACTTC
CASSEFPPGTQYF
>TRBV2|.|.|TRBJ2-2
TGTGCCAGCAGTGTGGATCGGGCGGGCACCGGGGAGCTGTTTTTT
CASSVDRAGTGELFF
>TRBV4-3|TRBD1|.|TRBJ1-4
TGCGCCAGCAGCCAAGGCGGGACAGGGGCTGAAAAACTGTTTTTT
CASSQGGTGAEKLFF
>TRBV9|.|.|TRBJ2-1
TGTGCCAGCAGCGTACTAGGGGCCAGCTCCTACAATGAGCAGTTCTTC
CASSVLGASSYNEQFF
>TRBV5-6|.|.|TRBJ1-2
TGTGCCAGCAGCTTGCGGAGTGCCTATGGCTACACCTTC
CASSLRSAYGYTF
>TRBV6-6|TRBD1|.|TRBJ1-3
TGTGCCAGCAGGCCGGGACAGGGGGACTCTGGAAACACCATATATTTT
CASRPGQGDSGNTIYF
>TRBV7-6|.|few|TRBJ2-3
TGTGCCAGCAGCCGAGAGTACGACACAGATACGCAGTATTTT
CASSREYDTDTQYF
>TRBV5-6|.|.|TRBJ1-3
TGTGCCAGCACCTTCGGGTTCGCTGGAAACACCATATATTTT
CASTFGFAGNTIYF
>TRBV7-2|.|.|TRBJ1-1
TGTGCCAGCAGCCCCACCTGGAGGGTTTTGAACACTGAAGCTTTCTTT
CASSPTWRVLNTEAFF
>TRBV5-1|TRBD1|.|TRBJ2-7
TGCGCCAGCAGGGTATCGGACAGGGTATACGAGCAGTACTTC
CASRVSDRVYEQYF
>TRBV28|TRBD1|.|TRBJ1-4
TGTGCCAGCAGCACCGAAGCAGGGGGGAATGAAAAACTGTTTTTT
CASSTEAGGNEKLFF
>TRBV2|TRBD2|.|TRBJ2-7
TGTGCCAGCAGTGAACTAGCGGTGAGTGACGAGCAGTACTTC
CASSELAVSDEQYF
>TRBV7-9|TRBD1|once|TRBJ2-1
TGTGCCAGCAGCTCAGGGACAGGGAACAATGAGCAGTTCTTC
CASSSGTGNNEQFF
>TRBV6-1|.|.|TRBJ1-1
TGTGCCAGCAGTGAGGCGGGCGGAGCTTTCTTT
CASSEAGGAFF
>TRBV9|.|.|TRBJ1-1
TGTGCCAGCAGCATTTCGACAGACACTGAAGCTTTCTTT
CASSISTDTEAFF
>TRBV21-1|.|few|TRBJ2-7
TGTGCCAGCAGCAAATCCGCAGGATCCTACGAGCAGTACTTC
CASSKSAGSYEQYF